Each of the 11 T cell receptor beta chains below was sequenced from the same sample in a study of T cells after posttransplantation cyclophosphamide. Measured with immunoSEQ multiplex PCR; TCRdb has only the in-frame clones, and not every one. The sample shows roughly 20,000 clones, over 65% of them seen only once. Cyclophosphamide on days +3 and +4 followed busulfan-fludarabine conditioning and a marrow graft. The sample in question was PBMCs, obtained after an allogeneic stem cell transplant with post-transplant cyclophosphamide. The receptors derive from a young adult male patient who received an allogeneic stem cell transplant from a related donor, was CMV-positive, and had acute GVHD only. Some T cells may have come from the graft donor.

CDR3 bases: TGTGCCAGCTCACGGACTAGCGGGGGGCAGGATGAGCAGTTCTTC. This codes for CASSRTSGGQDEQFF. The chain uses TRBV18 and TRBJ2-1; 14 bases map to TRBD2. Germline V gives CDR1 KGHSH, CDR2 LQKENI. The CDR3 covers 15 residues. V lost 4 bases, J lost 8 bases, and 4 bases stayed unmatched.

This rearrangement joins TRBV7-9 to TRBJ1-4; 7 nucleotides agree with TRBD1. V lost 5 bases to trimming and J lost 8 bases; unmatched junction nucleotides: 5. The CDR3 is 13 residues long. Per the germline V gene, CDR1 is SEHNR and CDR2 is FQNEAQ (reference sequence). CDR3 nucleotide sequence: TGTGCCAGCAGCCTACAGGGGAGAGAAAAACTGTTTTTT. This encodes CASSLQGREKLFF.

This rearrangement joins TRBV19 to TRBJ1-1; D is perhaps TRBD1 (6 bases). Deletions cut 4 bases from V and 8 bases from J, with 17 bases between. Germline lookup yields CDR1 LNHDA and CDR2 SQIVND (reference sequence). The CDR3 is made up of 14 amino acids. This CDR3 is CASSRGKGVSEAFF. CDR3 DNA: TGTGCCAGTAGTAGGGGGAAGGGGGTATCCGAAGCTTTCTTT.

This clone was seen a few times. This chain links TRBV6-5 with TRBJ1-2; no definite D call. V was pared by 5 bases and J by 0 bases, with 7 bases between. Germline CDR1 MNHEY, CDR2 SVGAGI. CDR3 length: 13 residues. This CDR3 is CASSPGSNYGYTF. DNA for the CDR3: TGTGCCAGCAGTCCGGGTTCTAACTATGGCTACACCTTC.

The gene calls are TRBV28 and TRBJ2-2; 7 nucleotides match TRBD2. Germline CDR1 MDHEN, CDR2 SYDVKM. With 8 bases clipped from V and 8 bases from J, the junction kept 11 bases outside the gene matches. The CDR3 consists of 14 residues. The CDR3 is CASWRLSAGGELFF. As DNA, the CDR3 is TGTGCCAGCTGGCGTCTATCAGCGGGGGGGGAGCTGTTTTTT.

A few counts support this clone. J is TRBJ2-2 and V is TRBV5-4; 8 bases agree with TRBD1. Germline-derived CDR1 and CDR2 are SGHNT and YYREEE (reference sequence). This CDR3 comprises 15 residues. The V and J ends lost 2 bases and 7 bases, in that order; junction bases with no gene match: 7. CDR3 sequence (DNA): TGTGCCAGCAGCTTCGCAGGGGGCAGAGGCGGGGAGCTGTTTTTT. It codes for CASSFAGGRGGELFF.

The chain has TRBV7-3 and TRBJ1-6; TRBD1 matches 9 bases. From germline, CDR1 is SGHTA and CDR2 FQGTGA. V gave up 2 bases and J gave up 7 bases; unmatched junction bases: 0. This CDR3 is 14 amino acids long. CDR3 sequence reads: CASSLGTGNSPLHF. The CDR3 coding sequence is TGTGCCAGCAGCTTAGGGACAGGGAATTCACCCCTCCACTTT.

This clone was seen a single time. This chain joins TRBV12-5 and TRBJ1-5; 11 bases are shared with TRBD1. The CDR3 length is 21 residues. Losses at the gene ends were 5 bases for V and 0 bases for J; bases not matched to a gene: 18. Looked up from germline, CDR1 is LGHNT and CDR2 is FRNRAP. The CDR3 here is CASGPAAIGTGGDNSNQPQHF. DNA of the CDR3: TGTGCTAGTGGTCCCGCGGCTATCGGGACAGGGGGTGATAATAGCAATCAGCCCCAGCATTTT.

V usage is TRBV11-3 and J usage is TRBJ2-1; 13 nucleotides match TRBD2. The CDR3 is 15 amino acids. V shed 4 bases, J shed 7 bases, and the junction held 4 bases outside the gene matches. In germline, CDR1 is SGHNT, CDR2 YENEEA. CDR3 region: CASSSLAGGQNEQFF. The CDR3 DNA follows: TGTGCCAGCAGCTCACTAGCGGGGGGGCAGAATGAGCAGTTCTTC.

This chain joins TRBV18 and TRBJ2-3; no reliable D call. Germline V lookup: CDR1 KGHSH, CDR2 LQKENI. The ends were cut back, 1 base at V and 0 bases at J, with 5 bases in the middle. CDR3 size: 14 residues. As DNA, the CDR3 is TGTGCCAGCTCACCACGGGCTAGCACAGATACGCAGTATTTT. Its translation: CASSPRASTDTQYF. Combining the CDR3 with reference TRBV18 and TRBJ2-3 gives the whole variable domain NAGVMQNPRHLVRRRGQEARLRCSPMKGHSHVYWYRQLPEEGLKFMVYLQKENIIDESGMPKERFSAEFPKEGPSILRIQQVVRGDSAAYFCASSPRASTDTQYFGPGTRLTVL.

The CDR3 is CSVRNAEAFF. CDR3 sequence (DNA): TGCAGCGTCAGAAATGCCGAAGCTTTCTTT. The chain recombines TRBV29-1 with TRBJ1-1; D gene uncertain. Germline CDR1 and CDR2: SQVTM and ANQGSEA. The CDR3 is 10 amino acids. The V end lost 6 bases, the J end lost 8 bases, and 10 bases lay between the germline ends.